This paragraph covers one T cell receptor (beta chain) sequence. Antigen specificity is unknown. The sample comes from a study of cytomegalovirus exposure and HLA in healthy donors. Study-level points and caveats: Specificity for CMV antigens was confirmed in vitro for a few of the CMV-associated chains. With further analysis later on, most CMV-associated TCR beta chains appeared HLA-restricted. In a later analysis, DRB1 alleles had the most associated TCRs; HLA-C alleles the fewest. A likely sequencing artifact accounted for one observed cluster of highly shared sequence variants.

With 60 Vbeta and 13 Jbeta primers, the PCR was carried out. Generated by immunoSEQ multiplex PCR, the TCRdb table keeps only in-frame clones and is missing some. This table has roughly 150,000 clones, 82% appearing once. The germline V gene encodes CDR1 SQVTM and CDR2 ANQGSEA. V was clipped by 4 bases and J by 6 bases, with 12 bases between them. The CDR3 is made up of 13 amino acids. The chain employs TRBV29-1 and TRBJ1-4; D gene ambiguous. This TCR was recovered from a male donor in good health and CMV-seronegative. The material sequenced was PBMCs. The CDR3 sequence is CSVGARLDEKLFF. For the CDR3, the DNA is TGCAGCGTTGGAGCTCGGCTAGATGAAAAACTGTTTTTT.